A single sample is the source of the 13 T cell receptor beta chains below, sequenced in a study of cytomegalovirus exposure and HLA in healthy donors (dated by TCRdb to about 2017). Preparation of the library involved the immunoSEQ multiplex PCR assay. The multiplex PCR relied on a mix of 60 forward primers for TCR Vbeta segments and 13 reverse primers for TCR Jbeta segments. As stored in TCRdb, this immuneACCESS dataset retains in-frame rearrangements with V and J assigned. A fraction of the clones does not appear; measured against another copy, unresolved V genes explain less than half of the discrepancy, and the remainder lacks a known reason. The sample has about 130,000 clones on record, about 80% of them singletons. The ten top clones hold 5.3% of the sample. Sequencing was carried out using PBMCs. Receptor source: a man aged 30 to 45 in good health and CMV-seronegative.

V and J are TRBV7-2 and TRBJ2-3; 11 bases align to TRBD2. The CDR3 is made up of 14 amino acids. CDR1 SGHTA and CDR2 FQGNSA come from the germline V gene. With 0 bases clipped from V and 11 bases from J, the junction kept 4 bases outside the gene matches. Written as DNA, the CDR3 is TGTGCCAGCAGCTTAGCTACTAGCGGGAGTGTGCAGTATTTT. Protein sequence: CASSLATSGSVQYF. The full variable domain, its missing parts supplied by reference TRBV7-2 and TRBJ2-3, is GAGVSQSPSNKVTEKGKDVELRCDPISGHTALYWYRQSLGQGLEFLIYFQGNSAPDKSGLPSDRFSAERTGGSVSTLTIQRTQQEDSAVYLCASSLATSGSVQYFGPGTRLTVL.

The V and J genes are TRBV27 and TRBJ2-6, with TRBD2 matching over 8 bases. Per the germline V gene, CDR1 is MNHEY and CDR2 is SMNVEV (reference sequence). The junction had 15 bases not matched to a gene; V was cut back by 7 bases and J by 4 bases. The CDR3 length is 18 residues. CDR3 DNA sequence: TGTGCCAGCACTACCATAGCGGGACCCCTTGGAGGGGCCAACGTCCTGACTTTC. This encodes CASTTIAGPLGGANVLTF.

The gene calls are TRBV28 and TRBJ1-5; D unclear. The CDR3 sequence is 14 residues long. Germline assignment: CDR1 MDHEN and CDR2 SYDVKM. V lost 2 bases and J lost 4, with 9 bases in between. CDR3: CASSLRGWNQPQHF. CDR3 nucleotides: TGTGCCAGCAGTTTACGGGGTTGGAATCAGCCCCAGCATTTT.

The table lists this clone with a few counts. The V gene is TRBV5-4, the J gene TRBJ1-2; 8 bases fit TRBD1. Germline assignment: CDR1 SGHNT and CDR2 YYREEE (reference sequence). This CDR3 region has 13 residues. J gave up 4 bases and V 4 bases, and 3 bases lay outside the gene matches. The CDR3 bases are TGTGCCAGCAGCGCACAGGGGGTCTATGGCTACACCTTC. Residues: CASSAQGVYGYTF. Full variable domain (missing parts from reference TRBV5-4 and TRBJ1-2): ETGVTQSPTHLIKTRGQQVTLRCSSQSGHNTVSWYQQALGQGPQFIFQYYREEENGRGNFPPRFSGLQFPNYSSELNVNALELDDSALYLCASSAQGVYGYTFGSGTRLTVV.

This clone was observed a handful of times. This rearrangement joins TRBV28 to TRBJ2-7; D gene uncertain. Germline CDR1 reads MDHEN; CDR2 reads SYDVKM. Trimming stripped 2 bases from V and 6 bases from J, with 17 bases between. This CDR3 contains 15 residues. In DNA form, the CDR3 reads TGTGCCAGCAGTTTAGTTTCGCAACCCTCCGGCGAGCAGTACTTC. This codes for CASSLVSQPSGEQYF. Full variable domain (remainder filled in from reference TRBV28 and TRBJ2-7): DVKVTQSSRYLVKRTGEKVFLECVQDMDHENMFWYRQDPGLGLRLIYFSYDVKMKEKGDIPEGYSVSREKKERFSLILESASTNQTSMYLCASSLVSQPSGEQYFGPGTRLTVT.

The V and J genes are TRBV27 and TRBJ2-5; 12 positions agree with TRBD1. The J call may be in error: the DNA end matches TRBJ2-7 better. Germline V gene data show CDR1 as MNHEY and CDR2 as SMNVEV (reference sequence). This CDR3 has 15 amino acids. The CDR3 here is CASSLGQGATYEQYF. The DNA of the CDR3 is TGTGCCAGCAGTTTGGGACAGGGGGCGACCTACGAGCAGTACTTC.

This sequence joins TRBV6-5 and TRBJ1-2; a possible D gene is TRBD1 (6 bases). Trimming removed 5 bases at V and 3 bases at J, with 10 bases between. Looked up from germline, CDR1 is MNHEY and CDR2 is SVGAGI. This CDR3 is 13 amino acids long. CDR3 bases: TGTGCCAGCAGTAACAGGGTTGACTATGGCTACACCTTC. It encodes CASSNRVDYGYTF.

This clone has only a few counts. This chain joins TRBV5-1 and TRBJ1-1; a weak D match, TRBD1 (5 bases). The CDR3 spans 14 residues. Germline loops: CDR1 SGHRS, CDR2 YFSETQ. V dropped 4 bases and J dropped 2 bases, with 12 bases sitting between them. The CDR3 reads CASSPKGQNTEAFF. The CDR3 DNA reads TGCGCCAGCAGCCCTAAGGGGCAAAACACTGAAGCTTTCTTT.

The table lists this clone with a count of one. The chain joins TRBV4-1 to TRBJ2-5; 9 bases fit TRBD1. The trim removed 2 bases at V and 5 bases at J, leaving 6 bases unmatched. Looked up from germline, CDR1 is MGHRA and CDR2 is YSYEKL. The CDR3 is 15 residues long. DNA of the CDR3: TGCGCCAGCAGCCAAATACAGGGGGCTAGGGAGACCCAGTACTTC. It encodes CASSQIQGARETQYF.

This chain joins TRBV7-9 and TRBJ2-5; D gene ambiguous. Germline V CDR1 and CDR2: SEHNR, FQNEAQ (reference sequence). Between the trimmed V and J ends, which lost 0 bases and 5 bases, there was a span of 10 bases. This CDR3 comprises 14 residues. CDR3 amino acids: CASSLAPDGETQYF. CDR3 sequence (DNA): TGTGCCAGCAGCTTAGCCCCTGACGGGGAGACCCAGTACTTC.

The V and J genes are TRBV7-2 and TRBJ2-3; possibly TRBD2 for D (5 bases). From germline, CDR1 is SGHTA and CDR2 FQGNSA. The length of the CDR3 is 14 residues. V lost 6 bases and J 5 bases, leaving 15 bases between the germline ends. The CDR3 region is CASRYHGAGDTQYF. As DNA, the CDR3 is TGTGCCAGCAGGTACCATGGTGCGGGAGATACGCAGTATTTT.

The chain uses TRBV15 and TRBJ1-1; D perhaps matches TRBD1 (5 bases). The CDR3 totals 13 residues. CDR1 LNHNV and CDR2 YYDKDF come from the germline V gene (reference sequence). V was trimmed by 5 bases and J by 3 bases, leaving 10 bases between them. For the CDR3, the DNA is TGTGCCACCAGCTACGCGGGGCACACTGAAGCTTTCTTT. Translation: CATSYAGHTEAFF.

This chain uses TRBV7-2 with TRBJ2-3; D not certain. Germline V lookup: CDR1 SGHTA, CDR2 FQGNSA. CDR3 length: 12 residues. Trimming shortened V by 5 bases and J by 1 base, and 4 bases separated the two germline ends. The CDR3 nucleotides are TGTGCCAGCAGCACAGGCACAGATACGCAGTATTTT. It translates to CASSTGTDTQYF.